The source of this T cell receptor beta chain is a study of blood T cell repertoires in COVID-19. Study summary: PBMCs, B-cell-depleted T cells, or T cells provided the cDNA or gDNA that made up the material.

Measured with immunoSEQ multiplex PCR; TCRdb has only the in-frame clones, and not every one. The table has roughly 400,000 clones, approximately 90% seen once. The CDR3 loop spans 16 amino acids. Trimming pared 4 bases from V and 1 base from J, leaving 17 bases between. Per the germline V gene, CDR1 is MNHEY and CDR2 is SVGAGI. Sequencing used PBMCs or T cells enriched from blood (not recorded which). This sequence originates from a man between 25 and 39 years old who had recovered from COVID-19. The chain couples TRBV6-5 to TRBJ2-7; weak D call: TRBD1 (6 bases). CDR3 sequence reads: CASSLATGTHSYEQYF. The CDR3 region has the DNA TGTGCCAGCAGTTTAGCCACCGGGACACATTCCTACGAGCAGTACTTC.